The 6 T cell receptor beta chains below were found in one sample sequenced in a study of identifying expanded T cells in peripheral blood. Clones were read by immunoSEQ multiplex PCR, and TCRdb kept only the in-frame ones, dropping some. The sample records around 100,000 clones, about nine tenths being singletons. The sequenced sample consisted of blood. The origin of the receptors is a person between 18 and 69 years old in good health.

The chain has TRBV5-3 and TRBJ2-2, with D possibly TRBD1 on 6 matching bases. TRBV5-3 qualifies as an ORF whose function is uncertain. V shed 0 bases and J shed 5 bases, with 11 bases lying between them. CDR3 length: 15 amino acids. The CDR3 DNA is TGTGCCAGAAGCTTGGCCCCAGGGGAGACCGGGGAGCTGTTTTTT. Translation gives CARSLAPGETGELFF.

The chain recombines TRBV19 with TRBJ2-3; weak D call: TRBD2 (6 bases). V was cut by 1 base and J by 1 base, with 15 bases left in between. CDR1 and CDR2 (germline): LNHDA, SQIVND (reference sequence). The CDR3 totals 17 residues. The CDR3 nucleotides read TGTGCCAGTAGTATAGGAAAGACTAGTCTTCGCACAGATACGCAGTATTTT. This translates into CASSIGKTSLRTDTQYF.

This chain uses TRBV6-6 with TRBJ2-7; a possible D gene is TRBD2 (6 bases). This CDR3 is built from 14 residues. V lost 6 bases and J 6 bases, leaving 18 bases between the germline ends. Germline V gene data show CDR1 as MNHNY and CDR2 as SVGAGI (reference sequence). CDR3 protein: CASSPRQKGGEQYF. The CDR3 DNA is TGTGCCAGCAGCCCCCGACAGAAGGGAGGCGAGCAGTACTTC.

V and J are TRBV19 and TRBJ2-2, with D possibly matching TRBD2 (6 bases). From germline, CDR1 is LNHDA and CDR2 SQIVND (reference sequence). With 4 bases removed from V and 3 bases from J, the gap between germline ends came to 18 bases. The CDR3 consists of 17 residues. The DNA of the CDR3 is TGTGCCAGTAGTAGTCGGGAGCTCAGGTGGGACACCGGGGAGCTGTTTTTT. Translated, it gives CASSSRELRWDTGELFF.

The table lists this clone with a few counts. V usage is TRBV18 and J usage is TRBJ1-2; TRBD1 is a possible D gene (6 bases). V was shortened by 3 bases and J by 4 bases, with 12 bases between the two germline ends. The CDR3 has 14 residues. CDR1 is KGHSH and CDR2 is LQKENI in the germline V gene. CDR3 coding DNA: TGTGCCAGCTCACCGGGGGCACTCACCTATGGCTACACCTTC. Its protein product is CASSPGALTYGYTF. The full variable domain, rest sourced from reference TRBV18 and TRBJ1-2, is NAGVMQNPRHLVRRRGQEARLRCSPMKGHSHVYWYRQLPEEGLKFMVYLQKENIIDESGMPKERFSAEFPKEGPSILRIQQVVRGDSAAYFCASSPGALTYGYTFGSGTRLTVV.

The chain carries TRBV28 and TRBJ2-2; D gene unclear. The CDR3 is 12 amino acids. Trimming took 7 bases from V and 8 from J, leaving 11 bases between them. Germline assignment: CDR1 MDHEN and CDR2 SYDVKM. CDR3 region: CASKIRSGELFF. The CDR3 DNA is TGTGCCAGCAAAATACGGTCTGGGGAGCTGTTTTTT.